There are many counts of the clone carrying this T cell receptor (beta chain). Amplification of TCR beta CDR3 regions was performed using RNA transcripts as template. First-round RT-PCR targeting the TCR CDR3 was performed with the HTBI primer set. TCRdb used MiXCR to reprocess the multiplex PCR reads, holding one entry per CDR3 protein. The sample has some 600,000 distinct CDR3 sequences, roughly 13% seen once. This sample is drawn from a study of T cells in Graves' hyperthyroidism and ophthalmopathy. At the level of the study: Specimen type is peripheral blood, collected at initial diagnosis prior to any treatment.

PBMCs came from more than 9.5 ml fresh peripheral blood. Germline CDR1 reads ENHRY; CDR2 reads SYGVKD. This CDR3 is 14 amino acids long. Trimming removed 2 bases at V and 0 bases at J, with 7 bases between. This TCR was recovered from a woman aged 25 to 39 with Graves' hyperthyroidism that later progressed to Graves' ophthalmopathy. The rearrangement joins TRBV10-3 to TRBJ1-2; D gene unclear. Specimen: blood. DNA for the CDR3: TGTGCCATCAGTGAGATCAGCCCTAACTATGGCTACACCTTC. Amino acid sequence: CAISEISPNYGYTF.